This T cell receptor (beta chain) was captured in a study of shared clonotypes between healthy human individuals. Donors, without exception, were Caucasian adults residing in Nashville, Tennessee. CDR1 and CDR2 from the germline V gene are MDHEN and SYDVKM. The CDR3 has 16 amino acids. V trimming: 6 bases; J trimming: 2 bases; junction bases outside the gene matches: 10. In regard to this clone: Its antigen is undetermined.

General study results and limits: The study found lower generation probabilities in non-shared clonotypes than in those shared by all four donors.

Researchers divided each subset's genomic DNA evenly across several immunoSEQ plates. Data came from immunoSEQ multiplex PCR; TCRdb stores just in-frame clones and leaves some out. This sample has roughly 640,000 clones, with less than 98% found just once. The J gene is TRBJ2-1, the V gene TRBV28, with TRBD2 matching 7 bases. The source of this sequence is a woman aged 25-40 years in good health. The sample was naive CD4+ T cells sorted from blood. The subset here: CD45RA+ positively selected. Written as DNA, the CDR3 is TGTGCCAGCAGGCGGGGAGGGGTTGTGGCCTACAATGAGCAGTTCTTC. Amino acids: CASRRGGVVAYNEQFF. Full variable domain (rest looked up from reference TRBV28 and TRBJ2-1): DVKVTQSSRYLVKRTGEKVFLECVQDMDHENMFWYRQDPGLGLRLIYFSYDVKMKEKGDIPEGYSVSREKKERFSLILESASTNQTSMYLCASRRGGVVAYNEQFFGPGTRLTVL.